This record concerns one T cell receptor (beta chain) sequence. Antigen unknown. The sample originates from a study of cytomegalovirus exposure and HLA in healthy donors. Regarding the study as a whole: The listing of 150 to 200 TCR beta chains classed them as cytomegalovirus-associated. Analyzed later, most CMV-associated TCR beta chains appeared HLA-restricted. Later analysis reportedly placed an Asian-associated ancestry cluster below the roughly 700-donor mean in N-insertions.

PCR involved 60 Vbeta and 13 Jbeta primers. The method was immunoSEQ multiplex PCR; TCRdb's version includes in-frame clones alone and lacks a portion of them. The sample has roughly 110,000 clones; around three quarters are singletons. The receptor was derived from a young man in good health and CMV-seronegative. Sequenced material: PBMCs.

DNA of the CDR3: TGTGCCAGCAGTTACGAGATCTACGAGCAGTACTTC. Its protein product is CASSYEIYEQYF. This chain joins TRBV6-6 and TRBJ2-7, with D unclear. This CDR3 region has 12 residues. V was shortened by 2 bases and J by 3 bases, with 5 bases between the two germline ends. Germline-derived CDR1 and CDR2 are MNHNY and SVGAGI (reference sequence).